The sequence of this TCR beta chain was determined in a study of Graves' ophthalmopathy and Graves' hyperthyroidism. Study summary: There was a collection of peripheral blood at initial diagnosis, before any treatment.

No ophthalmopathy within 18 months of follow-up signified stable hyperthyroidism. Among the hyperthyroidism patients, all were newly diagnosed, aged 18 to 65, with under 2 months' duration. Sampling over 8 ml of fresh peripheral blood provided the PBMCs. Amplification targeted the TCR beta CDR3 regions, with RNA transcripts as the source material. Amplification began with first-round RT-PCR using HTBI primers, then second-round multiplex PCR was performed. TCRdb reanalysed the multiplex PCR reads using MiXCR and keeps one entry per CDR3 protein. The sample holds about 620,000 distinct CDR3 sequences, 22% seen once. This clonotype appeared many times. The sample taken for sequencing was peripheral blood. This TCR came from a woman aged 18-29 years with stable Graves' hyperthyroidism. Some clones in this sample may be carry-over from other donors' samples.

The CDR3 coding sequence is TGTGCCAGCAGTTTCCTTAGCGGGGGGCGCTCCTACGAGCAGTACTTC. The encoded protein is CASSFLSGGRSYEQYF. The rearrangement joins TRBV6-5 to TRBJ2-7; 10 nucleotides align to TRBD2. Germline V gene lookup returns CDR1 MNHEY and CDR2 SVGAGI. J was trimmed by 0 bases and V by 4 bases; bases with no gene match: 6. The CDR3 is 16 residues long.